Below are 26 T cell receptor beta chains sequenced from a single sample in a study of brain T cells in children with intractable seizures (dated by TCRdb to the early 2020s). The time point label of this sample denotes: resected brain tissue, or blood drawn just prior to surgery. The library was obtained by the immunoSEQ multiplex PCR assay. Not all clones reach the TCRdb copy of this immuneACCESS table, which keeps in-frame sequences only. Checked studies attribute under half of the gap to unresolved V genes and leave the rest unexplained. Counted in this sample were about 80,000 clones; approximately 90% of them appeared once. Around 25% of the sample lies in the top ten. Sequenced material: peripheral blood, taken at surgery. The receptors shown here come from a girl aged 2-10 years with Rasmussen encephalitis and intractable seizures.

V is TRBV10-2 and J is TRBJ1-2; D gene uncertain. V was shortened by 8 bases and J by 2 bases, with 9 bases between the two germline ends. The V gene's germline CDR1 is WSHSY and CDR2 SAAADI. The CDR3 loop spans 12 amino acids. The CDR3 sequence is CASPARNYGYTF. CDR3 nucleotides: TGCGCCAGCCCGGCGCGGAACTATGGCTACACCTTC.

On this clone itself: One junction end disagrees with the germline gene, perhaps due to a read error. CDR3 in amino acids: CASINSQGQPSF. The CDR3 DNA reads TGTGCCAGCATAAATTCTCAGGGACAGCCGTCCTTC. This chain links TRBV27 with TRBJ2-7, with 7 bases aligning to TRBD1. Germline V gives CDR1 MNHEY, CDR2 SMNVEV (reference sequence). CDR3 size: 12 residues.

This rearrangement joins TRBV14 to TRBJ2-1, with D unresolved. There are 16 residues in the CDR3. Trimming pared 6 bases from V and 0 bases from J, leaving 15 bases between. CDR1 and CDR2 from the germline V gene are SGHDN and FVKESK. DNA for the CDR3: TGTGCCAGCAGTCAGCCCGGGTCCTACTCCTACAATGAGCAGTTCTTC. Translation: CASSQPGSYSYNEQFF.

The rearrangement uses TRBV30 and TRBJ1-2, with D possibly TRBD1 on 6 matching bases. The V end was cut by 3 bases, the J end by 5 bases, with 10 bases between. Germline values: CDR1 GTSNPN, CDR2 SVGIG (reference sequence). CDR3 size: 12 residues. CDR3 region: CAWSGGQYGYTF. The CDR3 nucleotides read TGTGCCTGGAGCGGAGGACAGTATGGCTACACCTTC.

This clone appeared once. This chain connects TRBV6-5 to TRBJ2-1; D remains ambiguous. Germline V gives CDR1 MNHEY, CDR2 SVGAGI. This CDR3 region has 13 residues. V was cut by 2 bases and J by 9 bases, with 11 bases left in between. The CDR3, as DNA: TGTGCCAGCAGTTACATGAACGACGGTGAGCAGTTCTTC. Amino acid sequence: CASSYMNDGEQFF.

The genes are TRBV2 and TRBJ1-1; 8 bases match TRBD1. Trimming took 5 bases from V and 6 from J; bases not matched to a gene: 2. This CDR3 is built from 12 residues. Germline assignment: CDR1 SNHLY and CDR2 FYNNEI. CDR3 in amino acids: CASSPDRAEAFF. In DNA form, the CDR3 reads TGTGCCAGCAGTCCGGACAGGGCTGAAGCTTTCTTT. Based on the CDR3 plus reference TRBV2 and TRBJ1-1, the full variable domain is EPEVTQTPSHQVTQMGQEVILRCVPISNHLYFYWYRQILGQKVEFLVSFYNNEISEKSEIFDDQFSVERPDGSNFTLKIRSTKLEDSAMYFCASSPDRAEAFFGQGTRLTVV.

The chain recombines TRBV2 with TRBJ2-7, with TRBD2 matching 11 bases. CDR1 and CDR2 from the germline V gene are SNHLY and FYNNEI. The CDR3 contains 15 residues. With V trimmed by 5 bases and J by 1 base, 4 bases remained unmatched. DNA for the CDR3: TGTGCCAGCAGTTACGGGACTAGCGGATCCTACGAGCAGTACTTC. This encodes CASSYGTSGSYEQYF. The whole variable domain, remainder taken from reference TRBV2 and TRBJ2-7, is EPEVTQTPSHQVTQMGQEVILRCVPISNHLYFYWYRQILGQKVEFLVSFYNNEISEKSEIFDDQFSVERPDGSNFTLKIRSTKLEDSAMYFCASSYGTSGSYEQYFGPGTRLTVT.

The J gene is TRBJ2-1, the V gene TRBV28; 8 nucleotides line up with TRBD2. In germline, CDR1 is MDHEN, CDR2 SYDVKM. The CDR3 contains 15 residues. V lost 5 bases, J lost 0 bases, and 3 bases stayed unmatched. CDR3 bases: TGTGCCAGCAGTCATAGCGGGGACTCCTACAATGAGCAGTTCTTC. This codes for CASSHSGDSYNEQFF. Supplemented by reference TRBV28 and TRBJ2-1, the full variable domain reads DVKVTQSSRYLVKRTGEKVFLECVQDMDHENMFWYRQDPGLGLRLIYFSYDVKMKEKGDIPEGYSVSREKKERFSLILESASTNQTSMYLCASSHSGDSYNEQFFGPGTRLTVL.

The chain is built from TRBV11-2 and TRBJ2-1; 15 bases are a match to TRBD2. Germline CDR1 and CDR2: SGHAT and FQNNGV. Trimming cost V 5 bases and J 6 bases; bases outside gene matches: 5. CDR3 length: 16 amino acids. CDR3 in amino acids: CASSPGLAGGINEQFF. The CDR3 nucleotides read TGTGCCAGCAGCCCGGGACTAGCGGGGGGCATCAATGAGCAGTTCTTC.

This clone was recorded only once. This chain joins TRBV14 and TRBJ2-7; tentatively, D is TRBD1 (6 bases). V lost 0 bases, J lost 4 bases, and 13 bases lay in between. Germline CDR1 reads SGHDN; CDR2 reads FVKESK. This CDR3 contains 15 residues. CDR3 loop: CASSQEQGRGYEQYF. The CDR3 nucleotides are TGTGCCAGCAGCCAAGAACAGGGACGAGGTTACGAGCAGTACTTC. The full variable domain, rest sourced from reference TRBV14 and TRBJ2-7, is EAGVTQFPSHSVIEKGQTVTLRCDPISGHDNLYWYRRVMGKEIKFLLHFVKESKQDESGMPNNRFLAERTGGTYSTLKVQPAELEDSGVYFCASSQEQGRGYEQYFGPGTRLTVT.

The chain has TRBV10-2 and TRBJ2-3; TRBD2 matches at 15 bases. The CDR3 runs 15 residues. Germline values: CDR1 WSHSY, CDR2 SAAADI. After removal of 7 bases from V and 6 bases from J, the junction contained 5 bases not matched to a gene. For the CDR3, the DNA is TGCGCCAGCATTGGACTAGCGGGGGGGCCCGATACGCAGTATTTT. This codes for CASIGLAGGPDTQYF.

CDR3 sequence: CASRLAGGPETQYF. CDR3 sequence (DNA): TGTGCCAGCAGATTAGCGGGAGGGCCGGAGACCCAGTACTTC. The chain couples TRBV3-1 (or the pseudogene TRBV3-2) to TRBJ2-5; 11 nucleotides agree with TRBD2. V lost 6 bases, J lost 5 bases, and 5 bases stayed unmatched. Looked up from germline, CDR1 is LGHDT and CDR2 is YNNKEL (reference sequence). The length of the CDR3 is 14 residues.

The rearrangement links TRBV5-4 to TRBJ1-2; D unclear. Trimming shortened V by 6 bases and J by 4 bases, and 16 bases separated the two germline ends. The CDR3 runs 14 residues. CDR1 SGHNT and CDR2 YYREEE come from the germline V gene (reference sequence). The CDR3 DNA is TGTGCCAGCAAGGAGGAAACCTCTGCCTATGGCTACACCTTC. The encoded protein is CASKEETSAYGYTF. Supplemented by reference TRBV5-4 and TRBJ1-2, the full variable domain reads ETGVTQSPTHLIKTRGQQVTLRCSSQSGHNTVSWYQQALGQGPQFIFQYYREEENGRGNFPPRFSGLQFPNYSSELNVNALELDDSALYLCASKEETSAYGYTFGSGTRLTVV.

V gene TRBV14 combines with J gene TRBJ2-3; weak D call: TRBD2 (6 bases). Trimming removed 1 base from V and 4 bases from J, with 15 bases in between. Looked up from germline, CDR1 is SGHDN and CDR2 is FVKESK. The CDR3 is 16 residues long. The CDR3 here is CASSQVLASRADTQYF. For the CDR3, the DNA is TGTGCCAGCAGCCAAGTTCTAGCGAGTAGGGCAGATACGCAGTATTTT.

The chain combines TRBV7-2 with TRBJ2-7; maybe TRBD1 (6 bases). The germline V gene has CDR1 SGHTA and CDR2 FQGNSA. V dropped 2 bases and J dropped 2 bases, with 10 bases sitting between them. The CDR3 spans 14 residues. The CDR3 here is CASSLLGTTYEQYF. The CDR3 DNA reads TGTGCCAGCAGCTTATTAGGGACAACCTACGAGCAGTACTTC. Combining the CDR3 with reference TRBV7-2 and TRBJ2-7 gives the whole variable domain GAGVSQSPSNKVTEKGKDVELRCDPISGHTALYWYRQSLGQGLEFLIYFQGNSAPDKSGLPSDRFSAERTGGSVSTLTIQRTQQEDSAVYLCASSLLGTTYEQYFGPGTRLTVT.

This chain connects TRBV5-6 to TRBJ1-2, with TRBD1 identical over 9 bases. The CDR3 covers 14 residues. Looked up from germline, CDR1 is SGHDT and CDR2 is YYEEEE. V was clipped by 4 bases and J by 2 bases; unmatched bases: 3. CDR3 region: CASSPGQGNYGYTF. The CDR3 nucleotides are TGTGCCAGCAGCCCCGGACAGGGGAACTATGGCTACACCTTC. Looking up the rest from reference TRBV5-6 and TRBJ1-2 gives the full variable domain: DAGVTQSPTHLIKTRGQQVTLRCSPKSGHDTVSWYQQALGQGPQFIFQYYEEEERQRGNFPDRFSGHQFPNYSSELNVNALLLGDSALYLCASSPGQGNYGYTFGSGTRLTVV.

This rearrangement joins TRBV6-5 to TRBJ1-2; no reliable D call. Germline values: CDR1 MNHEY, CDR2 SVGAGI. V gave up 7 bases and J gave up 0 bases, with 12 bases separating them. This CDR3 is built from 14 residues. The CDR3 is CASTHVGPNYGYTF. The CDR3 DNA reads TGTGCCAGCACCCACGTAGGGCCTAACTATGGCTACACCTTC.

The gene calls are TRBV9 and TRBJ2-3; D is ambiguous. Per germline, CDR1 SGDLS and CDR2 YYNGEE. The CDR3 has 13 amino acids. Trimming stripped 2 bases from V and 4 bases from J, with 8 bases between. CDR3 bases: TGTGCCAGCAGCGTGTCGTTCGCAGATACGCAGTATTTT. Translating it yields CASSVSFADTQYF. Supplemented by reference TRBV9 and TRBJ2-3, the full variable domain reads DSGVTQTPKHLITATGQRVTLRCSPRSGDLSVYWYQQSLDQGLQFLIQYYNGEERAKGNILERFSAQQFPDLHSELNLSSLELGDSALYFCASSVSFADTQYFGPGTRLTVL.

The rearrangement uses TRBV11-2 and TRBJ2-7; 8 bases agree with TRBD1. The germline V gene has CDR1 SGHAT and CDR2 FQNNGV. J lost 7 bases, V lost 3 bases, and 2 bases had no gene match. The CDR3 contains 12 residues. CDR3 sequence: CASSFGQGEQYF. CDR3 in DNA: TGTGCCAGCAGCTTCGGACAGGGTGAGCAGTACTTC.

The gene calls are TRBV2 and TRBJ2-1; D could derive from TRBD1 or TRBD2 (8 bases each). The CDR3 contains 14 residues. The germline gives CDR1 SNHLY, CDR2 FYNNEI. V gave up 8 bases and J gave up 14 bases, with 25 bases separating them. CDR3 loop: CASHIPRQGRGEFF. The CDR3 region has the DNA TGTGCCAGCCACATTCCTCGACAGGGGCGGGGGGAGTTCTTC.

The J gene is TRBJ2-3, the V gene TRBV29-1; D call uncertain. The V and J ends lost 4 bases and 0 bases respectively, with 11 bases between them. This CDR3 spans 14 amino acids. From germline, CDR1 is SQVTM and CDR2 ANQGSEA. The DNA of the CDR3 is TGCAGCGTTGTGGTTTTGGGGAGCACAGATACGCAGTATTTT. As protein: CSVVVLGSTDTQYF.

The chain employs TRBV5-1 and TRBJ2-2; D remains ambiguous. The CDR3 totals 15 residues. Germline V gene sequence: CDR1 SGHRS, CDR2 YFSETQ. The V end was cut by 4 bases, the J end by 4 bases, with 14 bases between. CDR3 region: CASSPWGFPTGELFF. The CDR3 DNA is TGCGCCAGCAGCCCGTGGGGTTTTCCCACCGGGGAGCTGTTTTTT. The variable domain in full, with the rest retrieved from reference TRBV5-1 and TRBJ2-2, is KAGVTQTPRYLIKTRGQQVTLSCSPISGHRSVSWYQQTPGQGLQFLFEYFSETQRNKGNFPGRFSGRQFSNSRSEMNVSTLELGDSALYLCASSPWGFPTGELFFGEGSRLTVL.

The chain carries TRBV4-2 and TRBJ1-2; D may be TRBD1 (5 bases). Germline lookup yields CDR1 LGHNA and CDR2 YNFKEQ. The V end was cut by 3 bases, the J end by 8 bases, with 16 bases between. CDR3 size: 14 residues. The CDR3 sequence: CASSQTRGPGGYTF. CDR3 DNA: TGTGCCAGCAGCCAGACTCGGGGACCGGGGGGCTACACCTTC.

The chain recombines TRBV3-1 (or the pseudogene TRBV3-2) with TRBJ1-2; 7 bases align to TRBD1. The V segment lost 4 bases and the J segment 4 bases; nucleotides outside the gene matches: 9. There are 15 residues in the CDR3. Germline V lookup: CDR1 LGHDT, CDR2 YNNKEL (reference sequence). The CDR3 region has the DNA TGTGCCAGCAGCCCCTACAGGGGATCGGCCTATGGCTACACCTTC. Its protein product is CASSPYRGSAYGYTF.

The table lists this clone with a count of one. CDR3 sequence reads: CASSLGVRNNEQFF. In nucleotides, the CDR3 is TGCGCCAGCAGCTTGGGGGTACGCAACAATGAGCAGTTCTTC. This chain connects TRBV5-1 to TRBJ2-1; D unclear. This CDR3 has 14 amino acids. Trimming took off 0 bases at V and 5 bases at J, with 9 bases between the two ends. Germline loops: CDR1 SGHRS, CDR2 YFSETQ.

The chain joins TRBV12-5 to TRBJ2-6; D uncertain. CDR1 and CDR2 (germline): LGHNT, FRNRAP. The CDR3 runs to 19 residues. V lost 2 bases and J 1 base, leaving 18 bases between the germline ends. CDR3 sequence: CASGLTEDLRTSGANVLTF. The CDR3 bases are TGTGCTAGTGGTTTGACTGAGGACCTAAGAACGTCTGGGGCCAACGTCCTGACTTTC.